These 25 T cell receptor beta chains share one sample of origin, sequenced in a study of blood T cell repertoires in COVID-19. Assay used: immunoSEQ multiplex PCR; TCRdb lists only in-frame clones, some missing. Of 200,000 to 300,000 clones in the sample, 86% were seen once. The sequenced material came from peripheral blood. These receptors all come from an elderly man with acute or convalescent COVID-19.

This clone occurred once. The gene calls are TRBV6-6 and TRBJ2-7; 12 bases map to TRBD2. V lost 6 bases and J lost 5; bases outside the gene matches: 5. Germline V CDR1 and CDR2: MNHNY, SVGAGI (reference sequence). This CDR3 contains 14 residues. The CDR3 DNA is TGTGCCAGCAGCCCTCTAGCGGGGGGGAACGAGCAGTACTTC. Translation gives CASSPLAGGNEQYF.

This sequence joins TRBV19 and TRBJ1-5; 9 nucleotides align to TRBD1. The CDR3 is 17 amino acids. V was pared by 4 bases and J by 0 bases, with 7 bases of the junction left unmatched. In germline, CDR1 is LNHDA, CDR2 SQIVND (reference sequence). The CDR3 sequence is CASSTTWTGASNQPQHF. CDR3 in DNA: TGTGCCAGTAGTACAACTTGGACAGGGGCTAGCAATCAGCCCCAGCATTTT.

The chain employs TRBV28 and TRBJ1-1, with 9 positions matching TRBD1. The CDR3 runs to 17 residues. CDR1 is MDHEN, CDR2 SYDVKM, per germline. V lost 4 bases, J lost 2 bases, and 11 bases stayed unmatched. The CDR3 DNA follows: TGTGCCAGCAGTTCCCAGACAGGGGGGCCGGTAAACACTGAAGCTTTCTTT. Amino acid sequence: CASSSQTGGPVNTEAFF. Combining the CDR3 with reference TRBV28 and TRBJ1-1 gives the whole variable domain DVKVTQSSRYLVKRTGEKVFLECVQDMDHENMFWYRQDPGLGLRLIYFSYDVKMKEKGDIPEGYSVSREKKERFSLILESASTNQTSMYLCASSSQTGGPVNTEAFFGQGTRLTVV.

With respect to this clone: The sample has other DNA sequences that encode this CDR3 too. The chain has TRBV3-1 (or the pseudogene TRBV3-2) and TRBJ1-5; 10 positions match TRBD1. V gave up 3 bases and J gave up 4 bases; unmatched junction bases: 0. This CDR3 comprises 14 residues. Germline CDR1 and CDR2: LGHDT and YNNKEL (reference sequence). The CDR3 loop reads CASSQGQGNQPQHF. As DNA, the CDR3 is TGTGCCAGCAGCCAGGGACAGGGGAATCAGCCCCAGCATTTT.

The V call is TRBV28, the J call TRBJ2-7; perhaps TRBD2 as D (7 bases). The CDR3 consists of 16 residues. Looked up from germline, CDR1 is MDHEN and CDR2 is SYDVKM. V was cut by 10 bases and J by 6 bases, with 28 bases left in between. The CDR3 is CATEGGLADYYGEQYF. Written as DNA, the CDR3 is TGTGCCACCGAGGGGGGGCTAGCGGACTACTACGGCGAGCAGTACTTC.

This chain joins TRBV6-5 and TRBJ2-5; 7 bases fit TRBD1. Germline V gene lookup returns CDR1 MNHEY and CDR2 SVGAGI. The ends lost 4 bases at V and 4 bases at J; junction bases unmatched: 9. CDR3 length: 15 amino acids. The CDR3 DNA sequence: TGTGCCAGCAGTTCCCAGGGCAGGGGGAGAGAGACCCAGTACTTC. This encodes CASSSQGRGRETQYF.

V gene TRBV2 combines with J gene TRBJ2-7, with D possibly TRBD1 on 6 matching bases. Looked up from germline, CDR1 is SNHLY and CDR2 is FYNNEI. V was trimmed by 3 bases and J by 7 bases, leaving 13 bases between them. The CDR3 contains 13 residues. CDR3 sequence reads: CASSDNRESEQYF. The CDR3 DNA sequence: TGTGCCAGCAGTGATAACAGGGAAAGTGAGCAGTACTTC.

In this sample, this clone turned up a few times. This sequence joins TRBV19 and TRBJ1-5; 8 bases are shared with TRBD1. J was trimmed by 5 bases and V by 5 bases; bases with no gene match: 5. Per germline, CDR1 LNHDA and CDR2 SQIVND (reference sequence). The length of the CDR3 is 14 residues. The CDR3 DNA follows: TGTGCCAGTAGTCCGGGACAGGTGTATCAGCCCCAGCATTTT. This sequence encodes CASSPGQVYQPQHF.

The chain combines TRBV5-1 with TRBJ2-3, with TRBD2 identical over 7 bases. The ends lost 1 base at V and 5 bases at J; junction bases unmatched: 4. The germline gives CDR1 SGHRS, CDR2 YFSETQ. The CDR3 runs 14 residues. The CDR3 region has the DNA TGCGCCAGCAGCTTGACGGGGGAGGGAGATACGCAGTATTTT. This translates into CASSLTGEGDTQYF. Complete variable domain (other parts from reference TRBV5-1 and TRBJ2-3): KAGVTQTPRYLIKTRGQQVTLSCSPISGHRSVSWYQQTPGQGLQFLFEYFSETQRNKGNFPGRFSGRQFSNSRSEMNVSTLELGDSALYLCASSLTGEGDTQYFGPGTRLTVL.

The CDR3 coding sequence is TGTGCCAGCAGCCAGGCCGGGGGGTTGGGAGGCTACACCTTC. It is translated as CASSQAGGLGGYTF. The chain has TRBV3-1 (or the pseudogene TRBV3-2) and TRBJ1-2, with a tentative D call TRBD1 (5 bases). The V and J ends lost 3 bases and 8 bases respectively, with 16 bases between them. Germline CDR1 LGHDT, CDR2 YNNKEL (reference sequence). This CDR3 spans 14 amino acids.

The V call is TRBV5-1, the J call TRBJ2-2; maybe TRBD1 (5 bases). This CDR3 spans 15 amino acids. V was clipped by 5 bases and J by 0 bases, with 11 bases between them. From germline, CDR1 is SGHRS and CDR2 YFSETQ. CDR3 DNA: TGCGCCAGCAGGGACATCAGCGCGAACACCGGGGAGCTGTTTTTT. Its translation is CASRDISANTGELFF.

This chain links TRBV7-8 with TRBJ1-2; D remains unclear. V was clipped by 1 base and J by 4 bases, with 13 bases between them. The CDR3 totals 15 residues. Germline CDR1 SGHVS, CDR2 FQNEAQ. CDR3 region: CASSLETVTRYGYTF. The CDR3 nucleotides read TGTGCCAGCAGCTTAGAAACAGTTACTCGCTATGGCTACACCTTC.

The rearrangement uses TRBV28 and TRBJ1-4; 11 bases map to TRBD1. The CDR3 is 18 residues long. Germline CDR1 reads MDHEN; CDR2 reads SYDVKM. V shed 5 bases and J 3 bases; nucleotides not matched to a gene: 11. The CDR3 loop is CASSPGGQGAYPNEKLFF. The DNA for the CDR3 is TGTGCCAGCAGTCCCGGTGGACAGGGGGCGTATCCTAATGAAAAACTGTTTTTT.

V gene TRBV18 combines with J gene TRBJ2-7; TRBD2 is a possible D gene (7 bases). The CDR3 loop spans 14 amino acids. Trimming pared 2 bases from V and 4 bases from J, leaving 12 bases between. The V gene's germline CDR1 is KGHSH and CDR2 LQKENI. The CDR3 region is CASSPIQGGYEQYF. CDR3 nucleotides: TGTGCCAGCTCACCAATACAGGGAGGGTACGAGCAGTACTTC. The full variable domain, its missing parts supplied by reference TRBV18 and TRBJ2-7, is NAGVMQNPRHLVRRRGQEARLRCSPMKGHSHVYWYRQLPEEGLKFMVYLQKENIIDESGMPKERFSAEFPKEGPSILRIQQVVRGDSAAYFCASSPIQGGYEQYFGPGTRLTVT.

The chain has TRBV7-2 and TRBJ1-5; 8 bases are shared with TRBD1. The germline CDR1 and CDR2 sequences are SGHTA and FQGNSA. V gave up 3 bases and J gave up 6 bases; unmatched junction bases: 7. This CDR3 has 15 residues. The CDR3 reads CASSFQGASIQPQHF. The CDR3, as DNA: TGTGCCAGCAGCTTTCAGGGGGCGTCTATTCAGCCCCAGCATTTT.

The chain employs TRBV28 and TRBJ2-2; TRBD2 matches 8 bases. This CDR3 comprises 15 residues. CDR1 is MDHEN and CDR2 is SYDVKM in the germline V gene. Trimming took 6 bases from V and 3 from J; bases not matched to a gene: 6. CDR3 in DNA: TGTGCCAGCAGGCCGGGGGGGGCGGACACCGGGGAGCTGTTTTTT. Protein: CASRPGGADTGELFF.

The chain has TRBV20-1 and TRBJ1-1; D uncertain. The CDR3 contains 9 residues. The germline V gene encodes CDR1 DFQATT and CDR2 SNEGSKA (reference sequence). For the CDR3, the DNA is TGCACCGAGGAAACTGAAGCTTTCTTT. Amino acids: CTEETEAFF.

This chain joins TRBV7-9 and TRBJ1-4; 7 bases are shared with TRBD1. Trimming at V came to 4 bases and at J to 4 bases, leaving 3 bases not matched to a gene. This CDR3 is built from 14 residues. The germline V gene has CDR1 SEHNR and CDR2 FQNEAQ (reference sequence). CDR3 DNA: TGTGCCAGCAGCTGGGACAGTCGTAATGAAAAACTGTTTTTT. Translated, it gives CASSWDSRNEKLFF.

V gene TRBV5-1 combines with J gene TRBJ2-2; 11 bases are a match to TRBD1. CDR3 length: 15 residues. V dropped 3 bases and J dropped 4; count of bases not matched to a gene: 2. Germline V gives CDR1 SGHRS, CDR2 YFSETQ. In DNA form, the CDR3 reads TGCGCCAGCAGCTCCGGGACAGGGGGCACCGGGGAGCTGTTTTTT. It yields the protein CASSSGTGGTGELFF. Full variable domain (remainder filled in from reference TRBV5-1 and TRBJ2-2): KAGVTQTPRYLIKTRGQQVTLSCSPISGHRSVSWYQQTPGQGLQFLFEYFSETQRNKGNFPGRFSGRQFSNSRSEMNVSTLELGDSALYLCASSSGTGGTGELFFGEGSRLTVL.

The rearrangement links TRBV18 to TRBJ2-3, with 8 bases fitting TRBD1. The V gene's germline CDR1 is KGHSH and CDR2 LQKENI. This CDR3 comprises 13 residues. V was clipped by 3 bases and J by 5 bases; unmatched bases: 1. The CDR3 sequence is CASSPGQGDTQYF. In DNA, the CDR3 is TGTGCCAGCTCACCCGGACAGGGAGATACGCAGTATTTT.

This sequence joins TRBV5-5 and TRBJ1-1, with D possibly being TRBD1 (5 bases). V lost 0 bases and J 1 base, leaving 7 bases between the germline ends. The CDR3 covers 14 residues. Germline CDR1 and CDR2: SGHKS and YYEKEE (reference sequence). The CDR3 spells CASSLGQSNTEAFF. The CDR3 DNA follows: TGTGCCAGCAGCTTGGGACAGTCGAACACTGAAGCTTTCTTT.

V and J are TRBV12-5 and TRBJ1-1; D is ambiguous. CDR3 length equals 12 residues. Germline V gene lookup returns CDR1 LGHNT and CDR2 FRNRAP. V was trimmed by 1 base and J by 4 bases, leaving 4 bases between them. The CDR3 sequence: CASGLGLTEAFF. The CDR3 DNA is TGTGCTAGTGGTTTGGGACTCACTGAAGCTTTCTTT.

Details on this clone: This specimen includes other DNA sequences encoding the same CDR3. The J gene is TRBJ1-2, the V gene TRBV12-3 or TRBV12-4, with D possibly matching TRBD1 (5 bases). V was cut by 3 bases and J by 7 bases, with 9 bases left in between. This CDR3 contains 12 residues. CDR3 nucleotide sequence: TGTGCCAGCAGTTTTGGGGCGCGTGGCTACACCTTC. Protein product: CASSFGARGYTF.

V and J are TRBV2 and TRBJ2-1; 7 nucleotides match TRBD2. Germline V gene data show CDR1 as SNHLY and CDR2 as FYNNEI. J lost 3 bases, V lost 10 bases, and 9 bases had no gene match. The length of the CDR3 is 14 residues. As DNA, the CDR3 is TGTGCCACCCGGACTAGGGAGCGCTACAATGAGCAGTTCTTC. Translated, it gives CATRTRERYNEQFF.

The V call is TRBV18, the J call TRBJ1-1; TRBD1 is a possible D gene (6 bases). CDR3 size: 14 residues. V gave up 3 bases and J gave up 7 bases, with 15 bases separating them. From germline, CDR1 is KGHSH and CDR2 LQKENI. Here the CDR3 DNA reads TGTGCCAGCTCACCCCTGAGACAGGCCCTTGAAGCTTTCTTT. Translating gives CASSPLRQALEAFF.